These T cell receptor beta chains were read from a single sample in a study of human versus mouse CDR3 diversity and MHC coevolution. TCRdb's table, derived via immunoSEQ multiplex PCR, lists solely in-frame clones and lacks some. This table holds fewer than 80,000 clones, 85% to 95% found once. What was sequenced was naive CD4+ T cells from blood. The receptors come from a person between 25 and 69 years old in good health. The CDR3 runs from the conserved cysteine through the conserved F or W. The D gene is left open where the match is weak. Clone size, where shown, is once, few, many, or a class for clones that have expanded.

NA	TRBD2	TRBV5-1	TRBJ2-5	CASISQPAGGGETQYF
once	NA	TRBV28	TRBJ2-3	CASRRDSTDTQYF
NA	TRBD1	TRBV5-1	TRBJ2-7	CASSRDRAYEQYF
once	TRBD2	TRBV23-1	TRBJ2-7	CASSQSSSGRAYEQYF
NA	TRBD1	TRBV4-1	TRBJ1-5	CASSQDGTGGVKGQPQHF
NA	NA	TRBV19	TRBJ2-1	CASSPSKGNEQFF
once	NA	TRBV13	TRBJ1-2	CASSLLVVSESYGYTF
NA	TRBD1	TRBV19	TRBJ1-1	CASTQGQVRTEAFF
NA	TRBD2	TRBV5-4	TRBJ2-3	CASSWTSGSATDTQYF
NA	NA	TRBV7-3	TRBJ2-5	CASSGSPGETQYF
NA	TRBD2	TRBV6-6	TRBJ2-1	CASSKIAGGLGNEQFF
NA	NA	TRBV5-1	TRBJ2-7	CASSGTLSYEQYF
NA	TRBD1	TRBV14	TRBJ2-7	CASSQGYRWDRGFYEQYF
NA	NA	TRBV28	TRBJ2-1	CASSSATQRTRSSYNEQFF
NA	NA	TRBV5-6	TRBJ2-1	CASSPGVGNEQFF
NA	TRBD1	TRBV19	TRBJ1-1	CASSSGQGGTEAFF
few	NA	TRBV10-3	TRBJ1-5	CAISDTGGNQPQHF
NA	NA	TRBV21-1	TRBJ2-3	CASSKVPQGTQYF
NA	TRBD1	TRBV19	TRBJ1-3	CASDRGVSGSTIYF
NA	TRBD1	TRBV27	TRBJ1-2	CASRPDRGTQTYGYTF
NA	NA	TRBV7-8	TRBJ2-2	CASSSRQVGLNTGELFF
NA	TRBD2	TRBV7-9	TRBJ2-1	CASSSRVGGSSYNEQFF
NA	TRBD1	TRBV19	TRBJ1-6	CASSPDRGYNSPLHF
once	NA	TRBV18	TRBJ2-7	CASSPVVAATYEQYF
NA	TRBD2	TRBV4-1	TRBJ2-5	CASILSGREGETQYF
NA	TRBD2	TRBV2	TRBJ2-1	CASNSLAGGIYNEQFF
NA	NA	TRBV30	TRBJ2-3	CAWSVWRVEADTQYF
NA	NA	TRBV4-1	TRBJ2-1	CASSQERDTNEQFF
NA	TRBD1	TRBV11-2	TRBJ1-4	CASSTNRGGTNEKLFF